These 11 T cell receptor beta chains were all obtained from the same sample, sequenced in a study of OX40 agonist ivuxolimab in advanced cancers. Data came from immunoSEQ multiplex PCR; TCRdb stores just in-frame clones and leaves some out. The table lists about 28,000 clones, 90% of them singletons. Material: CD4+ or CD8+ T cells sorted from blood, obtained in a trial of the OX40 agonist ivuxolimab. The receptor set was obtained from an adult with an advanced solid tumor such as melanoma, head and neck, liver or kidney cancer.

The chain couples TRBV19 to TRBJ2-7, with TRBD2 matching 9 bases. The length of the CDR3 is 16 residues. V gave up 3 bases and J gave up 2 bases; unmatched junction bases: 8. The germline V gene has CDR1 LNHDA and CDR2 SQIVND (reference sequence). Written as DNA, the CDR3 is TGTGCCAGTAGTATGGTGGGACTAGCCTCCCCCTACGAGCAGTACTTC. The encoded protein is CASSMVGLASPYEQYF.

The chain uses TRBV7-9 and TRBJ2-1; TRBD2 matches 14 bases. This CDR3 spans 18 amino acids. CDR1 SEHNR and CDR2 FQNEAQ come from the germline V gene (reference sequence). V dropped 6 bases and J dropped 2; count of bases not matched to a gene: 9. The CDR3 protein is CASRHPGLAGVPYNEQFF. The CDR3 DNA reads TGTGCCAGCAGGCACCCGGGACTAGCGGGAGTACCCTACAATGAGCAGTTCTTC.

This clone appeared a few times. The chain carries TRBV19 and TRBJ2-7, with unresolved D. The CDR3 extends over 15 amino acids. Germline lookup yields CDR1 LNHDA and CDR2 SQIVND (reference sequence). V was clipped by 6 bases and J by 3 bases, with 18 bases between them. The CDR3 DNA sequence: TGTGCCAGTAGCACGGGCCCATCCGGCCTCTACGAGCAGTACTTC. It yields the protein CASSTGPSGLYEQYF.

The DNA of the CDR3 is TGTGCCAGCAGCTTAGATCCCGGACTAGCGAATGAGCAGTTCTTC. Protein sequence: CASSLDPGLANEQFF. This chain connects TRBV11-2 to TRBJ2-1, with 9 bases matching TRBD2. CDR1 is SGHAT and CDR2 is FQNNGV in the germline V gene. J was trimmed by 7 bases and V by 0 bases; bases with no gene match: 4. This CDR3 spans 15 amino acids.

CDR3 loop: CASGLPFTYEQYF. The DNA for the CDR3 is TGTGCCAGTGGACTGCCTTTTACCTACGAGCAGTACTTC. The chain has TRBV6-1 and TRBJ2-7; D might be TRBD2 (5 bases). Trimming removed 9 bases from V and 2 bases from J, with 14 bases in between. Per germline, CDR1 MNHNS and CDR2 SASEGT. The CDR3 is 13 amino acids.

The gene calls are TRBV6-6 and TRBJ2-7; D is ambiguous. The germline CDR1 and CDR2 sequences are MNHNY and SVGAGI (reference sequence). The CDR3 is made up of 12 amino acids. Trimming left V 4 bases short and J 3 bases short, with 7 bases between. DNA of the CDR3: TGTGCCAGCAGTTCGAACTTCTACGAGCAGTACTTC. Residues: CASSSNFYEQYF.

The chain carries TRBV15 and TRBJ1-2; D not certain. Trimming took off 0 bases at V and 6 bases at J, with 11 bases between the two ends. The germline V gene encodes CDR1 LNHNV and CDR2 YYDKDF (reference sequence). The CDR3 covers 14 residues. The CDR3 loop is CATSRDPPVHGYTF. The CDR3 nucleotides are TGTGCCACCAGCAGAGATCCCCCCGTCCATGGCTACACCTTC.

The chain links TRBV7-9 to TRBJ2-3; 9 positions agree with TRBD2. V gave up 4 bases and J gave up 2 bases; unmatched junction bases: 4. Germline CDR1 is SEHNR and CDR2 is FQNEAQ (reference sequence). This CDR3 spans 15 amino acids. The CDR3 nucleotides read TGTGCCAGCAGCTATAGCGGGAGTGACACAGATACGCAGTATTTT. As protein: CASSYSGSDTDTQYF.

Points on this clone: This same CDR3 is encoded by further DNA sequences in the sample. The chain employs TRBV6-6 and TRBJ1-1, with D perhaps matching TRBD1 (5 bases). The length of the CDR3 is 12 residues. Germline V gene sequence: CDR1 MNHNY, CDR2 SVGAGI (reference sequence). Trimming pared 2 bases from V and 5 bases from J, leaving 6 bases between. CDR3 bases: TGTGCCAGCAGTTACGGGGGGACTGAAGCTTTCTTT. It specifies CASSYGGTEAFF.

V gene TRBV2 combines with J gene TRBJ1-1; D is unresolved. Germline values: CDR1 SNHLY, CDR2 FYNNEI. This CDR3 region has 14 residues. V was shortened by 7 bases and J by 10 bases, with 22 bases between the two germline ends. The DNA of the CDR3 is TGTGCCAGCACCACGACCTCCGTAGACGCCGGAGCTTTCTTT. This codes for CASTTTSVDAGAFF.

The rearrangement joins TRBV4-1 to TRBJ1-5; D is possibly TRBD1 (5 bases). Deletions cut 4 bases from V and 2 bases from J, with 18 bases between. Germline V CDR1 and CDR2: MGHRA, YSYEKL. This CDR3 spans 17 amino acids. DNA of the CDR3: TGCGCCAGCAGCCCCCGACTTCTGGGGGTGGGCAATCAGCCCCAGCATTTT. It codes for CASSPRLLGVGNQPQHF.